This T cell receptor (beta chain) was observed in a study of blood T cell repertoires in COVID-19. Whole-study context: T cells, B-cell-depleted T cells, or PBMCs supplied cDNA or gDNA.

The sample holds one count of this clone. The protocol was immunoSEQ multiplex PCR, while the TCRdb copy is restricted to in-frame clones and leaves out a portion. The sample carries 110,000 or so clones, nearly 90% recorded once. Trimming removed 1 base from V and 7 bases from J; junction bases left unmatched: 6. The CDR3 sequence is 14 residues long. Germline lookup yields CDR1 LGHDT and CDR2 YNNKEL (reference sequence). This TCR was recovered from a woman aged 70 to 79 who had recovered from COVID-19. The V call is TRBV3-1 (or the pseudogene TRBV3-2), the J call TRBJ1-1; 7 bases are a match to TRBD1. The specimen sequenced was peripheral blood. CDR3 coding DNA: TGTGCCAGCAGCCAAGGGTCCAGGGACAGTGAAGCTTTCTTT. This gives the protein CASSQGSRDSEAFF.